This T cell receptor (beta chain) stems from a study of blood T cell repertoires in COVID-19. Study information: Samples taken during acute and convalescent COVID-19 were collected in the United States, Italy and Spain.

Cohort assignment relied on participant-reported clinical history. Germline values: CDR1 LNHDA, CDR2 SQIVND (reference sequence). The V and J ends lost 7 bases and 4 bases respectively, with 22 bases between them. The CDR3 runs to 17 residues. The method was immunoSEQ multiplex PCR; TCRdb's version includes in-frame clones alone and lacks a portion of them. This sample has about 200,000 clones; more than 70% occur once, and the top ten carry about 6%. V and J are TRBV19 and TRBJ2-2; TRBD1 might be the D (5 bases). This receptor was obtained from a man in his forties with acute COVID-19. Material: PBMCs or T cells enriched from blood (not recorded which). CDR3 sequence: CASTPTALILSTGELFF. In DNA form, the CDR3 reads TGTGCCAGTACCCCGACAGCACTGATATTGAGCACCGGGGAGCTGTTTTTT.